This T cell receptor (beta chain) was profiled in a study of blood T cells in healthy people across ages. The CDR3 contains 19 residues. Germline CDR1 and CDR2: SGHVS and FNYEAQ. V was clipped by 5 bases and J by 0 bases; unmatched bases: 11. This clonotype has only a few counts. For the second PCR, which ran for roughly 7 to 11 cycles, a sample-barcoded 5' primer and a J-beta primer mix were used. TCRdb redid the calling of the 5' RACE reads with MiXCR, one entry per CDR3 protein. The profile shows some 760,000 distinct CDR3 sequences, around 25% of them singletons. This sample also appeared in a second study, on T cells of mothers and their children.

This receptor was obtained from a boy younger than 18 in good health. The sequencing sample was made of blood. This chain connects TRBV7-6 to TRBJ2-1, with 12 bases identical to TRBD2. Here the CDR3 reads CASSPEPGLAGSSYNEQFF. The CDR3 DNA follows: TGTGCCAGCAGCCCCGAGCCCGGACTAGCGGGAAGCTCCTACAATGAGCAGTTCTTC. Full variable domain (missing parts from reference TRBV7-6 and TRBJ2-1): GAGVSQSPRYKVTKRGQDVALRCDPISGHVSLYWYRQALGQGPEFLTYFNYEAQQDKSGLPNDRFSAERPEGSISTLTIQRTEQRDSAMYRCASSPEPGLAGSSYNEQFFGPGTRLTVL.